This T cell receptor beta chain came from a study of blood T cells in healthy people across ages. The study, taken as a whole, reports: Older age went with lower TCR beta diversity per million T cells, in a roughly linear way. Donors of long life had a larger count of naive CD4+ cells and greater diversity than aged donors. Because sorting was not performed, PBMCs prevented conclusive naive versus antigen-experienced comparison.

Each donor supplied approximately 10 milliliters of peripheral blood. The authors ran a second PCR of about 6 to 12 cycles using a sample-barcoded 5' primer and a J-beta primer mix. TCRdb used MiXCR to reprocess the 5' RACE reads, holding one entry per CDR3 protein. The sample consists of over 1,500,000 distinct CDR3 sequences, 49% of them appearing once. About this clonotype itself: Its antigen is unidentified.

The TCR sequence derives from a woman aged 40 to 50 in good health. Sequencing used blood.

CDR3 amino acids: CASIPEQGQYGYTF. CDR3 coding DNA: TGCGCCAGCATCCCCGAACAGGGGCAATATGGCTACACCTTC. The J gene is TRBJ1-2, the V gene TRBV5-1, with 7 bases identical to TRBD1. Germline CDR1 is SGHRS and CDR2 is YFSETQ. The CDR3 runs 14 residues. V was pared by 6 bases and J by 5 bases, with 10 bases of the junction left unmatched.